This TCR beta chain comes out of a study of blood T cell repertoires in COVID-19. Whole-study context: Spain, Italy and the United States supplied samples that represented acute and convalescent COVID-19.

The table came from immunoSEQ multiplex PCR; TCRdb's copy has only in-frame clones and leaves some out. The sample contains about 290,000 clones, 89% of which appear only once. V lost 4 bases and J lost 4; bases outside the gene matches: 8. CDR3 length: 16 amino acids. The germline V gene encodes CDR1 SGHRS and CDR2 YFSETQ. Resolution of symptoms, clearance, or two negative PCRs was present in recovered Cohort 3 donors. This sequence joins TRBV5-1 and TRBJ2-2, with 9 bases lining up with TRBD1. This sequence originates from a woman aged 40 to 55 who had recovered from COVID-19. Sequencing used PBMCs or T cells enriched from blood (not recorded which). CDR3 bases: TGCGCCAGCAGCAAAAGGACAGGGGCCGTCACCGGGGAGCTGTTTTTT. This codes for CASSKRTGAVTGELFF.